Listed below are T cell receptor beta chains from one sample, sequenced in a study of response to subunit inactivated influenza vaccine. In TCRdb, the RT-PCR reads were re-called with MiXCR into one record per CDR3 protein. The table has about 830,000 distinct CDR3 sequences, about 18% seen once. The specimen was PBMCs from blood, collected more than 4 days after vaccination. The receptor set was obtained from a man aged 50 to 59 who received an inactivated influenza vaccine. Each CDR3 is given with its conserved first and last residue. Fields, in order: J gene, V gene, D gene, clone size, CDR3 protein, CDR3 DNA. The D gene is left open where the match is weak. Clone size, where shown, is once, few, many, or a class for clones that have expanded.

j_call: TRBJ2-7; v_call: TRBV4-2; d_call: NA; clone_size: NA; cdr3_aa: CASSQDIRGEQYF; cdr3_nt: TGTGCCAGCAGCCAAGACATAAGGGGCGAGCAGTACTTC
j_call: TRBJ1-1; v_call: TRBV10-3; d_call: NA; clone_size: few; cdr3_aa: CAISAHGGNVNTEAFF; cdr3_nt: TGTGCCATCAGCGCCCATGGGGGAAATGTGAACACTGAAGCTTTCTTT
j_call: TRBJ2-7; v_call: TRBV6-1; d_call: TRBD2; clone_size: NA; cdr3_aa: CASRRLAGSSYEQYF; cdr3_nt: TGTGCCAGCAGACGACTAGCGGGAAGCTCCTACGAGCAGTACTTC
j_call: TRBJ2-4; v_call: TRBV29-1; d_call: TRBD2; clone_size: NA; cdr3_aa: CSVASGSNIQYF; cdr3_nt: TGCAGCGTTGCGAGCGGGAGTAACATTCAGTACTTC
j_call: TRBJ2-1; v_call: TRBV28; d_call: TRBD1; clone_size: NA; cdr3_aa: CASSLWGTGQFF; cdr3_nt: TGTGCCAGCAGTTTATGGGGGACAGGGCAGTTCTTC
j_call: TRBJ2-5; v_call: TRBV3-1; d_call: NA; clone_size: NA; cdr3_aa: CASSQAYETQYF; cdr3_nt: TGTGCCAGCAGCCAAGCCTACGAGACCCAGTACTTC
j_call: TRBJ2-1; v_call: TRBV24-1; d_call: TRBD2; clone_size: NA; cdr3_aa: CATSDQLAPKQFF; cdr3_nt: TGTGCCACCAGTGATCAACTAGCGCCCAAGCAGTTCTTC
j_call: TRBJ2-5; v_call: TRBV7-2; d_call: NA; clone_size: NA; cdr3_aa: CASSSRTRIGGQETQYF; cdr3_nt: TGTGCCAGCAGCTCACGGACCAGGATTGGGGGTCAAGAGACCCAGTACTTC
j_call: TRBJ2-5; v_call: TRBV28; d_call: TRBD2; clone_size: NA; cdr3_aa: CASSYGLAGGPYQETQYF; cdr3_nt: TGTGCCAGCAGCTACGGACTAGCGGGGGGTCCGTACCAAGAGACCCAGTACTTC
j_call: TRBJ1-2; v_call: TRBV4-3; d_call: NA; clone_size: few; cdr3_aa: CASSPTLGNYGYTF; cdr3_nt: TGCGCCAGCAGCCCAACGCTGGGGAACTATGGCTACACCTTC
j_call: TRBJ1-2; v_call: TRBV12-3/TRBV12-4; d_call: TRBD1; clone_size: many; cdr3_aa: CTVATGGRRNYGYTF; cdr3_nt: TGTACTGTCGCGACAGGGGGCAGGAGAAACTATGGCTACACCTTC
j_call: TRBJ1-1; v_call: TRBV7-2; d_call: TRBD1; clone_size: few; cdr3_aa: CASSRNRQGVDTEVFF; cdr3_nt: TGTGCCAGCAGCCGAAACAGACAGGGCGTGGACACTGAAGTTTTCTTT
j_call: TRBJ2-3; v_call: TRBV5-1; d_call: TRBD1; clone_size: NA; cdr3_aa: CASSLTGTVTSSTDTQYF; cdr3_nt: TGCGCCAGCAGCTTGACCGGGACAGTAACTTCTAGCACAGATACGCAGTATTTT
j_call: TRBJ2-1; v_call: TRBV4-3; d_call: NA; clone_size: NA; cdr3_aa: CASSQEGASNEQFF; cdr3_nt: TGCGCCAGCAGCCAAGAGGGGGCTTCCAATGAGCAGTTCTTC
j_call: TRBJ2-5; v_call: TRBV20-1; d_call: NA; clone_size: NA; cdr3_aa: CSADRLGVVETQYF; cdr3_nt: TGCAGTGCTGATCGACTAGGCGTCGTGGAGACCCAGTACTTC
j_call: TRBJ1-1; v_call: TRBV6-2/TRBV6-3; d_call: NA; clone_size: few; cdr3_aa: CASRSVNTEAFF; cdr3_nt: TGTGCCAGCAGAAGCGTGAACACTGAAGCTTTCTTT
j_call: TRBJ2-3; v_call: TRBV7-2; d_call: NA; clone_size: few; cdr3_aa: CASSLARIFSDTQYF; cdr3_nt: TGTGCCAGCAGCTTAGCTCGGATCTTCTCAGATACGCAGTATTTT
j_call: TRBJ1-1; v_call: TRBV6-1; d_call: TRBD1; clone_size: NA; cdr3_aa: CASRPDRLMNTEAFF; cdr3_nt: TGTGCCAGCAGGCCGGACAGGCTGATGAACACTGAAGCTTTCTTT
j_call: TRBJ2-1; v_call: TRBV7-9; d_call: NA; clone_size: NA; cdr3_aa: CASAQGGDIYNEQFF; cdr3_nt: TGTGCCAGCGCCCAGGGGGGAGACATCTACAATGAGCAGTTCTTC
j_call: TRBJ2-7; v_call: TRBV7-9; d_call: NA; clone_size: few; cdr3_aa: CASSLSQGTYEQYF; cdr3_nt: TGTGCCAGCAGCTTAAGTCAGGGAACCTACGAGCAGTACTTC
j_call: TRBJ1-3; v_call: TRBV11-3; d_call: NA; clone_size: NA; cdr3_aa: CASSTGTGNTIYF; cdr3_nt: TGTGCCAGCAGCACAGGGACTGGAAACACCATATATTTT
j_call: TRBJ1-2; v_call: TRBV9; d_call: NA; clone_size: few; cdr3_aa: CASSVNPNRAPGYTF; cdr3_nt: TGTGCCAGCAGCGTAAACCCAAACAGGGCCCCTGGCTACACCTTC
j_call: TRBJ2-5; v_call: TRBV5-5; d_call: NA; clone_size: NA; cdr3_aa: CASSRTGFAETQYF; cdr3_nt: TGTGCCAGCAGCCGAACAGGGTTCGCGGAGACCCAGTACTTC
j_call: TRBJ2-2; v_call: TRBV29-1; d_call: TRBD2; clone_size: NA; cdr3_aa: CSVATSGAGELFF; cdr3_nt: TGCAGCGTAGCGACTAGCGGGGCCGGGGAGCTGTTTTTT
j_call: TRBJ2-1; v_call: TRBV28; d_call: TRBD2; clone_size: few; cdr3_aa: CASSLFASGGAGEQFF; cdr3_nt: TGTGCCAGCAGTTTATTTGCTAGCGGGGGGGCCGGTGAGCAGTTCTTC
j_call: TRBJ2-7; v_call: TRBV4-3; d_call: NA; clone_size: once; cdr3_aa: CASSQDFEAAYEQYF; cdr3_nt: TGCGCCAGCAGCCAAGATTTTGAGGCGGCCTACGAGCAGTACTTC
j_call: TRBJ2-5; v_call: TRBV6-5; d_call: TRBD1; clone_size: few; cdr3_aa: CASSYTTGGWLKTQYF; cdr3_nt: TGTGCCAGCAGTTACACTACAGGGGGCTGGTTGAAGACCCAGTACTTC
j_call: TRBJ2-2; v_call: TRBV28; d_call: NA; clone_size: NA; cdr3_aa: CASSIASNTGELFF; cdr3_nt: TGTGCCAGCAGTATAGCCTCGAACACCGGGGAGCTGTTTTTT
j_call: TRBJ2-7; v_call: TRBV7-2; d_call: TRBD1; clone_size: few; cdr3_aa: CASSLAGDRTYLDEQYF; cdr3_nt: TGTGCCAGCAGCCTGGCTGGGGACAGGACTTACCTTGACGAGCAGTACTTC
j_call: TRBJ2-3; v_call: TRBV5-1; d_call: TRBD2; clone_size: NA; cdr3_aa: CASKGLAGVADTQYF; cdr3_nt: TGCGCCAGTAAGGGACTAGCGGGAGTCGCAGATACGCAGTATTTT
j_call: TRBJ2-2; v_call: TRBV29-1; d_call: TRBD2; clone_size: NA; cdr3_aa: CSVSGRGARTGELFF; cdr3_nt: TGCAGCGTAAGCGGGCGGGGGGCAAGGACCGGGGAGCTGTTTTTT
j_call: TRBJ2-3; v_call: TRBV5-6; d_call: TRBD1; clone_size: many; cdr3_aa: CASSPTGISTDTQYF; cdr3_nt: TGTGCCAGCAGTCCGACAGGGATCAGCACAGATACGCAGTATTTT
j_call: TRBJ2-1; v_call: TRBV12-3/TRBV12-4; d_call: TRBD1; clone_size: NA; cdr3_aa: CASSPDRVVVSF; cdr3_nt: TGTGCCAGCAGTCCGGACAGGGTCGTAGTGTCCTTC
j_call: TRBJ2-1; v_call: TRBV10-3; d_call: NA; clone_size: few; cdr3_aa: CAIMSTGPYNEQFF; cdr3_nt: TGTGCCATCATGTCGACAGGCCCCTACAATGAGCAGTTCTTC
j_call: TRBJ2-3; v_call: TRBV28; d_call: TRBD2; clone_size: NA; cdr3_aa: CASTPRREGTDTQYF; cdr3_nt: TGTGCCAGCACCCCCCGGAGGGAGGGGACAGATACGCAGTATTTT
j_call: TRBJ2-7; v_call: TRBV6-5; d_call: TRBD2; clone_size: NA; cdr3_aa: CASSYSIRVAGGLYEQYF; cdr3_nt: TGTGCCAGCAGTTACTCGATAAGAGTGGCGGGAGGATTATACGAGCAGTACTTC
j_call: TRBJ2-7; v_call: TRBV7-2; d_call: NA; clone_size: NA; cdr3_aa: CASSLASTVEQYF; cdr3_nt: TGTGCCAGCAGCTTAGCAAGCACAGTCGAGCAGTACTTC
j_call: TRBJ2-7; v_call: TRBV5-6; d_call: NA; clone_size: few; cdr3_aa: CASSWRQDPYEQYF; cdr3_nt: TGTGCCAGCAGCTGGCGACAGGACCCCTACGAGCAGTACTTC
j_call: TRBJ1-6; v_call: TRBV12-3/TRBV12-4; d_call: NA; clone_size: few; cdr3_aa: CASSSDSPAVNSPLHF; cdr3_nt: TGTGCCAGCAGCTCCGACAGCCCTGCAGTTAATTCACCCCTCCACTTT
j_call: TRBJ2-7; v_call: TRBV7-2; d_call: TRBD1; clone_size: few; cdr3_aa: CASSSRWTGGFVGEQYF; cdr3_nt: TGTGCCAGCAGCTCACGATGGACAGGGGGCTTTGTGGGTGAGCAGTACTTC
j_call: TRBJ2-3; v_call: TRBV10-3; d_call: TRBD2; clone_size: NA; cdr3_aa: CAISEGVSGKNTDTQYF; cdr3_nt: TGTGCCATCAGTGAAGGGGTTAGCGGGAAGAACACAGATACGCAGTATTTT
j_call: TRBJ2-3; v_call: TRBV7-2; d_call: NA; clone_size: NA; cdr3_aa: CASSFTSLPDTQYF; cdr3_nt: TGTGCCAGCAGCTTTACTAGCCTACCAGATACGCAGTATTTT
j_call: TRBJ2-5; v_call: TRBV10-3; d_call: TRBD2; clone_size: many; cdr3_aa: CAISESTSGDQETQYF; cdr3_nt: TGTGCCATCAGTGAGTCGACTAGCGGGGACCAAGAGACCCAGTACTTC
j_call: TRBJ1-2; v_call: TRBV7-9; d_call: NA; clone_size: NA; cdr3_aa: CASSFLDRGDYGYTF; cdr3_nt: TGTGCCAGCAGCTTTTTGGACCGCGGAGACTATGGCTACACCTTC
j_call: TRBJ1-4; v_call: TRBV18; d_call: NA; clone_size: NA; cdr3_aa: CASSPGATNEKLFF; cdr3_nt: TGTGCCAGCTCACCAGGGGCAACTAATGAAAAACTGTTTTTT
j_call: TRBJ2-3; v_call: TRBV3-1; d_call: TRBD2; clone_size: NA; cdr3_aa: CASSQDLLAGVGSGTQYF; cdr3_nt: TGTGCCAGCAGCCAAGATCTACTAGCGGGAGTGGGGTCTGGTACGCAGTATTTT